This T cell receptor (beta chain) came from a study of T-cell reconstitution after alpha-beta-depleted transplantation in children. This clonotype was found a few times. Molecular barcoding with unique molecular identifiers was used for the TCRbeta library. One entry per CDR3 protein results from TCRdb running MiXCR on the PCR reads. Seen here are some 840,000 distinct CDR3 sequences, around 17% observed once, and the top ten hold approximately 5%. With V trimmed by 5 bases and J by 0 bases, 14 bases remained unmatched. This CDR3 is 20 amino acids long. The germline gives CDR1 SGHAT, CDR2 FQDESV (reference sequence).

This rearrangement joins TRBV11-1 to TRBJ2-6; TRBD1 matches 9 bases. The source was PBMCs, mostly from graft donor cells, collected 360 days after TCRalphabeta/CD19-depleted stem cell transplant. This TCR was recovered from a male patient aged 10 to 17 who had a stem cell transplant for acute lymphoblastic leukemia, so the T cells may come from the graft donor. The CDR3 reads CASSRPRDREPPSGANVLTF. In nucleotides, the CDR3 is TGTGCCAGCAGCCGACCCCGGGACAGGGAACCCCCCTCTGGGGCCAACGTCCTGACTTTC. The full variable domain, with the rest looked up from reference TRBV11-1 and TRBJ2-6, is EAEVAQSPRYKITEKSQAVAFWCDPISGHATLYWYRQILGQGPELLVQFQDESVVDDSQLPKDRFSAERLKGVDSTLKIQPAELGDSAMYLCASSRPRDREPPSGANVLTFGAGSRLTVL.